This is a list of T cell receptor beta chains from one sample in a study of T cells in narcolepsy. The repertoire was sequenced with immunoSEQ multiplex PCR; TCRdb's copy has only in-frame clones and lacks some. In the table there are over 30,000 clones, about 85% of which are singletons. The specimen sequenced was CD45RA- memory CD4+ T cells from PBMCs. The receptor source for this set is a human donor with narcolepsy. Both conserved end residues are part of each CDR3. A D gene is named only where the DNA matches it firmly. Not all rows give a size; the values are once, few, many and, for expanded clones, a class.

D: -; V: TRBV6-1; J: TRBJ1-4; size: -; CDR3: CASSVNQGEKLFF; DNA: TGTGCCAGCAGTGTCAATCAGGGGGAAAAACTGTTTTTT
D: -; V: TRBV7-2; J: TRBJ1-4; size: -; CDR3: CASSIAVGEKLFF; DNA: TGTGCCAGCAGCATCGCCGTAGGGGAAAAACTGTTTTTT
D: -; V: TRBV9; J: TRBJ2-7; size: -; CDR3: CASSVGEGVGSYEQYF; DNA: TGTGCCAGCAGCGTAGGTGAGGGGGTCGGGTCCTACGAGCAGTACTTC
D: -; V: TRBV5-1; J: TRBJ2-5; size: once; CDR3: CASSLEETQYF; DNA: TGCGCCAGCAGCTTGGAAGAGACCCAGTACTTC
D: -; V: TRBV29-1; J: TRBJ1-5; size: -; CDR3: CSVEDPRDQPQHF; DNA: TGCAGCGTTGAAGATCCTAGGGACCAGCCCCAGCATTTT
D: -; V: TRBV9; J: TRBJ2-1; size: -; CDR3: CASSVLRGFTNEQFF; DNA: TGTGCCAGCAGCGTCCTGAGGGGCTTCACCAATGAGCAGTTCTTC
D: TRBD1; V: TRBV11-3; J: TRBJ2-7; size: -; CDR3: CASSTRQGAPYEQYF; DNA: TGTGCCAGCAGCACTCGACAGGGGGCCCCCTACGAGCAGTACTTC
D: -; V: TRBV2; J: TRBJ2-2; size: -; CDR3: CASSEGTGELFF; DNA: TGTGCCAGCAGTGAAGGCACCGGGGAGCTGTTTTTT
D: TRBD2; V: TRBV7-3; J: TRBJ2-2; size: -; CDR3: CASSLAGEYTGELFF; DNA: TGTGCCAGCAGCCTAGCGGGGGAGTACACCGGGGAGCTGTTTTTT
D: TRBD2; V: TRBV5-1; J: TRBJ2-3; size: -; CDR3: CASSLGLAGGPSTDTQYF; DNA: TGCGCCAGCAGCTTAGGACTAGCGGGGGGACCTAGCACAGATACGCAGTATTTT
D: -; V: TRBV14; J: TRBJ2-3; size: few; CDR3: CASSPLGVAQYF; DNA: TGTGCCAGCAGCCCCTTAGGGGTTGCGCAGTATTTT
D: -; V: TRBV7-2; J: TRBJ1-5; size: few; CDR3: CASSPWGNQPQHF; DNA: TGTGCCAGCAGCCCCTGGGGCAATCAGCCCCAGCATTTT
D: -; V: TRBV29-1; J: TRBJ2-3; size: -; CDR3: CSVETEPVTDTQYF; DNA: TGCAGCGTGGAGACAGAGCCCGTCACAGATACGCAGTATTTT
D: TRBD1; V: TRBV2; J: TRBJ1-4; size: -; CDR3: CASSPLGTAGEKLFF; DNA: TGTGCCAGCAGCCCCCTCGGGACAGCGGGTGAAAAACTGTTTTTT
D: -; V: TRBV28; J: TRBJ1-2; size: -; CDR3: CASTFLGESYGYTF; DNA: TGTGCCAGCACCTTTCTGGGGGAGTCTTATGGCTACACCTTC
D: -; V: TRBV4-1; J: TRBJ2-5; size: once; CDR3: CASSQDSFQGLQETQYF; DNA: TGCGCCAGCAGCCAAGATTCGTTTCAGGGGCTCCAAGAGACCCAGTACTTC
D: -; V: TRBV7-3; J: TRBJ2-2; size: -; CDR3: CASSLLRNTGELFF; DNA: TGTGCCAGCAGCTTATTACGAAACACCGGGGAGCTGTTTTTT
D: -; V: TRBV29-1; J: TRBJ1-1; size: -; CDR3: CSVGGPEAFF; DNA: TGCAGCGTTGGAGGTCCTGAAGCTTTCTTT
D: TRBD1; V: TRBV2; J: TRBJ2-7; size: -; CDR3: CASSDQWTGSYEQYF; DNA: TGTGCCAGCAGTGACCAGTGGACAGGGTCCTACGAGCAGTACTTC
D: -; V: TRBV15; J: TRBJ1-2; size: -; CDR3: CATSSPTRGVGGYTF; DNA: TGTGCCACCAGCAGCCCAACGAGGGGGGTGGGTGGCTACACCTTC
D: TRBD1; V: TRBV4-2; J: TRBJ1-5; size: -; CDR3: CASSDRDRGSYSNQPQHF; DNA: TGTGCCAGCAGCGACCGGGACAGGGGGAGTTATAGCAATCAGCCCCAGCATTTT
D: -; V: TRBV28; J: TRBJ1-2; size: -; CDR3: CASSSVGRRYGYTF; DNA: TGTGCCAGCAGTTCGGTGGGGCGCAGGTATGGCTACACCTTC
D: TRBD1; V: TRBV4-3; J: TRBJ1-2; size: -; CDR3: CASSQPDRAYGYTF; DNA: TGCGCCAGCAGCCAACCCGACAGGGCCTATGGCTACACCTTC
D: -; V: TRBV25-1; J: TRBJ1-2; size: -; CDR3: CASSERGENYGYTF; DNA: TGTGCCAGCAGTGAAAGGGGCGAGAACTATGGCTACACCTTC
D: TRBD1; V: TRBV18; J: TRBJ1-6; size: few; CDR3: CASSNTGGGSPLHF; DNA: TGTGCCAGCTCGAACACAGGGGGCGGGTCACCCCTCCACTTT
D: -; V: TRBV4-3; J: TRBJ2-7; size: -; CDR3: CASSRTGTGSSGRSYEQYF; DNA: TGCGCCAGCAGCCGGACCGGGACAGGGAGCAGCGGGAGGTCCTACGAGCAGTACTTC
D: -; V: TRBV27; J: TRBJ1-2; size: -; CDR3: CASRLQGGQAYGYTF; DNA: TGTGCCAGCAGGCTCCAGGGAGGCCAGGCCTATGGCTACACCTTC
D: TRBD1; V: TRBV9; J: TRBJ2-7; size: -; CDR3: CASSAGTGTYEQYF; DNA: TGTGCCAGCAGCGCCGGGACAGGGACCTACGAGCAGTACTTC
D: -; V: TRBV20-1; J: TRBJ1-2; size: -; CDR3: CSAKMVGGYTF; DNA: TGCAGTGCTAAGATGGTGGGAGGCTACACCTTC
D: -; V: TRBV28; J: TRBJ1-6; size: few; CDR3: CASSFGNLSPLHF; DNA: TGTGCCAGCAGTTTTGGCAACCTCTCACCCCTCCACTTT
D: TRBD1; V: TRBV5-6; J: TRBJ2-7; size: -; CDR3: CASSQQGAPYEQYF; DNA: TGTGCCAGCAGCCAACAGGGGGCCCCCTACGAGCAGTACTTC
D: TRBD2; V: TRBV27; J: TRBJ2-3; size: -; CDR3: CASSLAGGPGNTQYF; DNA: TGTGCCAGCAGCCTAGCGGGGGGGCCGGGGAATACGCAGTATTTT